The clone carrying this T cell receptor beta chain is judged medium-sized. Its specificity is not known. A library prepared for alpha chains yielded this beta chain as an off-target read; its size is of little meaning. This entry comes from a study of spatial heterogeneity in lung cancer. Study-level information: TCR and UMI combinations that were unique each appeared, on average, more than ten times in raw reads.

Points from the study as a whole: The estimate shows that only roughly 7% of tumor T cells were covered for alpha and around 13% for beta chains. Tallies of expanded TCRs, which were sorted into ubiquitous and regional groups, correlated with counts of ubiquitous and regional nonsynonymous mutations, respectively. Tumors with more nonsynonymous mutations had more expanded intratumoral alpha and beta TCRs.

A single record per CDR3 protein comes from TCRdb applying MiXCR to the 5' RACE reads. The top ten clones hold 8.1% of a sample with about 6,500 distinct CDR3 sequences, 13% of them seen once. Indicated time point: sample taken at primary tumor resection. Samples were donated by 72 untreated early-stage non-small cell lung cancer patients. This TCR was sampled from a male donor with early-stage non-small cell lung cancer. The sample here was lung tumor tissue, taken at surgery.

CDR3 sequence: CASSLHTRQPQHF. CDR3 DNA: TGTGCCAGCAGCCTTCATACTAGGCAGCCCCAGCATTTT. The chain joins TRBV7-2 to TRBJ1-5; D uncertain. This CDR3 is built from 13 residues. Deletions cut 5 bases from V and 7 bases from J, with 12 bases between. From germline, CDR1 is SGHTA and CDR2 FQGNSA.